Below, 18 T cell receptor beta chains from the same sample are listed, as sequenced in a study of T cell responses to AZD1222 COVID-19 vaccine. Here immunoSEQ multiplex PCR was the method, and the copy in TCRdb shows in-frame clones only, minus some. The sample lists 70,000 to 95,000 clones; 85% to 90% were seen once. The sample consisted of peripheral blood, taken on day 0 of MenACWY control vaccination. The receptors here all came from an adult in good health.

To note about this clone: Sequence at one end of the junction differs from germline and may be a read error. The CDR3 protein is CSARGPEKLFF. The CDR3 DNA sequence: TGCAGTGCGAGAGGACCTGAAAAACTGTTTTTT. The rearrangement links TRBV20-1 to TRBJ1-4; D unresolved. Germline V gene sequence: CDR1 DFQATT, CDR2 SNEGSKA (reference sequence). The CDR3 has 11 amino acids.

The chain uses TRBV7-2 and TRBJ2-2; a possible D gene is TRBD1 (5 bases). There are 17 residues in the CDR3. Germline V lookup: CDR1 SGHTA, CDR2 FQGNSA. V shed 0 bases and J shed 8 bases, with 19 bases lying between them. The CDR3 sequence: CASSLAADSAQIGELFF. Here the CDR3 DNA reads TGTGCCAGCAGCTTAGCGGCCGACAGTGCCCAAATTGGGGAGCTGTTTTTT.

This chain connects TRBV7-6 to TRBJ1-1; 8 bases map to TRBD1. The germline CDR1 and CDR2 sequences are SGHVS and FNYEAQ. The junction had 7 bases not matched to a gene; V was cut back by 4 bases and J by 0 bases. CDR3 length: 16 amino acids. CDR3 DNA: TGTGCCAGCAGCTCCCGACAGGGGCCGGTGAACACTGAAGCTTTCTTT. Encoded protein: CASSSRQGPVNTEAFF.

The chain employs TRBV4-3 and TRBJ1-5; the D is unclear. In germline, CDR1 is LGHNA, CDR2 YSLEER. This CDR3 is 14 amino acids long. Trimming shortened V by 0 bases and J by 4 bases, and 7 bases separated the two germline ends. In DNA, the CDR3 is TGCGCCAGCAGCCAAGATTTTCAAAATCAGCCCCAGCATTTT. It is translated as CASSQDFQNQPQHF.

The gene calls are TRBV7-8 and TRBJ2-1; the D gene is possibly TRBD1 (6 bases). The CDR3 extends over 11 amino acids. Trimming removed 5 bases at V and 11 bases at J, with 10 bases between. The germline CDR1 and CDR2 sequences are SGHVS and FQNEAQ. The CDR3 loop reads CASSPGQKQFF. The CDR3 region has the DNA TGTGCCAGCAGCCCCGGACAGAAGCAGTTCTTC.

The chain joins TRBV18 to TRBJ1-5, with D possibly TRBD1 on 5 matching bases. CDR3 length: 13 amino acids. Germline CDR1 KGHSH, CDR2 LQKENI. The V end was cut by 2 bases, the J end by 8 bases, with 10 bases between. Here the CDR3 DNA reads TGTGCCAGCTCACCAAGCAGGGACGAGCCCCAGCATTTT. This sequence encodes CASSPSRDEPQHF. The full variable domain, completed using reference TRBV18 and TRBJ1-5, is NAGVMQNPRHLVRRRGQEARLRCSPMKGHSHVYWYRQLPEEGLKFMVYLQKENIIDESGMPKERFSAEFPKEGPSILRIQQVVRGDSAAYFCASSPSRDEPQHFGDGTRLSIL.

The rearrangement uses TRBV5-4 and TRBJ1-3, with 8 bases aligning to TRBD1. The CDR3 sequence is 18 residues long. Unmatched junction bases numbered 15, after V lost 4 bases and J lost 3 bases. Germline-derived CDR1 and CDR2 are SGHNT and YYREEE (reference sequence). For the CDR3, the DNA is TGTGCCAGCAGCACCGGGACAGGAATTATACAGGGTGGAAACACCATATATTTT. As protein: CASSTGTGIIQGGNTIYF.

Comments on this clone: Sequence at one end of the junction differs from germline and may be a read error. The V gene is TRBV20-1, the J gene TRBJ1-5; D is possibly TRBD1 (5 bases). Germline V gene sequence: CDR1 DFQATT, CDR2 SNEGSKA (reference sequence). The CDR3 extends over 13 amino acids. CDR3 in amino acids: CSTSPGGNQPQHF. The CDR3 bases are TGCAGTACTAGTCCGGGGGGCAATCAGCCCCAGCATTTT.

V usage is TRBV6-5 and J usage is TRBJ1-1; a possible D gene is TRBD1 (6 bases). This CDR3 has 14 residues. CDR1 and CDR2 (germline): MNHEY, SVGAGI. Trimming took 10 bases from V and 5 from J, leaving 20 bases between them. As DNA, the CDR3 is TGTGCCACCCGAAGACCGGGGAGGGGGACTGAAGCTTTCTTT. Residues: CATRRPGRGTEAFF.

The chain uses TRBV12-3 or TRBV12-4 and TRBJ2-1; D not resolved. CDR3 size: 11 residues. V was trimmed by 1 base and J by 8 bases, leaving 3 bases between them. CDR3 sequence (DNA): TGTGCCAGCAGTTTAGTGGATGAGCAGTTCTTC. Amino acid sequence: CASSLVDEQFF.

This rearrangement joins TRBV5-1 to TRBJ1-2; TRBD1 aligns across 9 bases. The CDR3 is 16 amino acids. Germline V lookup: CDR1 SGHRS, CDR2 YFSETQ. Unmatched junction bases numbered 8, after V lost 1 base and J lost 4 bases. CDR3 nucleotide sequence: TGCGCCAGCAGCTTGCACGCCCGGGACAGGGTCTATGGCTACACCTTC. This sequence encodes CASSLHARDRVYGYTF. The complete variable domain, with remaining parts taken from reference TRBV5-1 and TRBJ1-2, reads KAGVTQTPRYLIKTRGQQVTLSCSPISGHRSVSWYQQTPGQGLQFLFEYFSETQRNKGNFPGRFSGRQFSNSRSEMNVSTLELGDSALYLCASSLHARDRVYGYTFGSGTRLTVV.

The rearrangement uses TRBV20-1 and TRBJ2-1, with a possible D match to TRBD2 (6 bases). This CDR3 region has 15 residues. In germline, CDR1 is DFQATT, CDR2 SNEGSKA (reference sequence). V was trimmed by 3 bases and J by 3 bases, leaving 15 bases between them. In nucleotides, the CDR3 is TGCAGTGCTAGTGCGGCGGGGTCGCTCTACAATGAGCAGTTCTTC. It yields the protein CSASAAGSLYNEQFF.

V usage is TRBV14 and J usage is TRBJ2-2, with D tentatively TRBD2 (5 bases). CDR1 and CDR2 from the germline V gene are SGHDN and FVKESK. The CDR3 consists of 14 residues. The V gene lost 4 bases and the J gene lost 7 bases, with 13 bases spanning the gap. CDR3 amino acids: CASSRLASGGELFF. As DNA, the CDR3 is TGTGCCAGCAGCCGTCTAGCCTCGGGCGGGGAGCTGTTTTTT.

V gene TRBV12-3 or TRBV12-4 combines with J gene TRBJ1-2, with D unclear. The germline V and J ends were trimmed by 2 bases and 8 bases, with 9 bases remaining between them. The CDR3 sequence is 12 residues long. In DNA, the CDR3 is TGTGCCAGCAGTTTACCCGGCCAGGGCTACACCTTC. Its protein product is CASSLPGQGYTF.

The chain combines TRBV7-8 with TRBJ1-4; D is uncertain. V lost 2 bases and J lost 8, with 9 bases in between. This CDR3 comprises 13 residues. Germline V gene lookup returns CDR1 SGHVS and CDR2 FQNEAQ. CDR3 region: CASSLSGREKLFF. Here the CDR3 DNA reads TGTGCCAGCAGCTTAAGTGGGCGCGAAAAACTGTTTTTT.

The V and J genes are TRBV6-2 or TRBV6-3 and TRBJ1-2; D not resolved. Germline V CDR1 and CDR2: MNHEY, SVGEGT. The CDR3 loop spans 12 amino acids. The germline V and J ends were trimmed by 5 bases and 8 bases, with 12 bases remaining between them. The CDR3 reads CASSSGDMGYTF. CDR3 sequence (DNA): TGTGCCAGCAGTAGCGGTGATATGGGCTACACCTTC.

This chain joins TRBV28 and TRBJ1-1; D not resolved. The CDR3 length is 13 residues. Trimming left V 2 bases short and J 3 bases short, with 7 bases between. Germline V gene lookup returns CDR1 MDHEN and CDR2 SYDVKM. In DNA, the CDR3 is TGTGCCAGCAGTTTACCATCGTACACTGAAGCTTTCTTT. It codes for CASSLPSYTEAFF.

The V and J genes are TRBV3-1 (or the pseudogene TRBV3-2) and TRBJ2-3; D possibly corresponds to TRBD2 (6 bases). Germline CDR1 reads LGHDT; CDR2 reads YNNKEL (reference sequence). Trimming stripped 0 bases from V and 1 base from J, with 14 bases between. The CDR3 has 17 residues. The chain's CDR3 is CASSQEGIAAGTDTQYF. CDR3 coding DNA: TGTGCCAGCAGCCAAGAGGGAATAGCGGCGGGCACAGATACGCAGTATTTT.